What follows describes a single T cell receptor (beta chain). Its cognate antigen is unknown. PCR employed 60 Vbeta and 13 Jbeta primers. Generated by immunoSEQ multiplex PCR, the TCRdb table keeps only in-frame clones and is missing some. The sample has some 120,000 clones. The record originates from a study of cytomegalovirus exposure and HLA in healthy donors. At the level of the study: Researchers found that about 84% of 398 genotyped donors fell within the Caucasian-associated ancestry cluster.

Study-level points and caveats: Published work reported that the classifier diagnosed cytomegalovirus status with high specificity and sensitivity. The investigators catalogued 150 to 200 TCR beta chains as cytomegalovirus-associated.

Sequenced sample: PBMCs. The receptor was isolated from a man younger than 40 in good health and CMV-seronegative.

This CDR3 reads CAVQGRLGTGELFF. Here the CDR3 DNA reads TGTGCCGTACAGGGGAGACTTGGCACCGGGGAGCTGTTTTTT. The rearrangement joins TRBV30 to TRBJ2-2; 7 positions agree with TRBD1. V lost 8 bases, J lost 4 bases, and 10 bases stayed unmatched. CDR1 and CDR2 (germline): GTSNPN, SVGIG (reference sequence). The CDR3 has 14 residues.